This TCR beta chain was observed in a study of T-cell reconstitution after alpha-beta-depleted transplantation in children. Preparation of the TCRbeta library used unique molecular identifiers. TCRdb processed the PCR reads anew with MiXCR; each CDR3 protein has one entry. The sample records about 230,000 distinct CDR3 sequences, approximately 10% being singletons. This clonotype showed up many times. The CDR3 covers 16 residues. V was clipped by 6 bases and J by 3 bases; unmatched bases: 9. The chain is built from TRBV12-3 or TRBV12-4 and TRBJ2-1; the match to TRBD1 covers 9 bases. The sequence was collected from a child less than two years old with acute myeloid leukemia, due to receive a stem cell transplant. Material: PBMCs, obtained before TCRalphabeta/CD19-depleted stem cell transplant. CDR3 sequence reads: CASSPDAGQGYNEQFF. In DNA form, the CDR3 reads TGTGCCAGCAGCCCAGACGCGGGACAGGGCTACAATGAGCAGTTCTTC.